This TCR beta chain is drawn from a study of CD8+ T cells in alopecia areata. General study findings and limits: Tofacitinib significantly lowered scalp clonality and expanded CD8+ clones among the top 100.

In its sample, this clone was seen a few times. Its antigen is as yet unknown. CDR1 and CDR2 from the germline V gene are LNHNV and YYDKDF (reference sequence). The CDR3 sequence is 14 residues long. V gave up 7 bases and J gave up 0 bases, with 11 bases separating them. Documented treatment: oral pan-JAK inhibitor, 5-10 mg twice daily. Isolated RNA was reverse transcribed into cDNA used as the sequencing template. Only in-frame clones appear in the TCRdb table, and some are missing; sequencing was by immunoSEQ multiplex PCR. This table has 150,000 to 200,000 clones, around three fifths appearing once.

Source: CD8+ T cells sorted from blood, taken at week 24, from a patient treated with tofacitinib. This chain connects TRBV15 to TRBJ2-3; either TRBD1 or TRBD2 may supply D (6 bases each). The sequence came from a human donor with alopecia areata. The CDR3 sequence: CATKGGSSTDTQYF. The CDR3 DNA is TGTGCCACCAAGGGGGGTTCTAGCACAGATACGCAGTATTTT.